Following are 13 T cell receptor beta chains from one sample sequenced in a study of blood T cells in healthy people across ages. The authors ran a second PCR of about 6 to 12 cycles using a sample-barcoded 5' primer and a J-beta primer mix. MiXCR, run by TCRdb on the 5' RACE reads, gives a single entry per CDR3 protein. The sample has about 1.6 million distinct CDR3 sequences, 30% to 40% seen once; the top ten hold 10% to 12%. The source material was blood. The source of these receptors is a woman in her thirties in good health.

The CDR3 region has the DNA TGTGCCAGCAGCCCCGACTGGGGTACAGATACGCAGTATTTT. Residues: CASSPDWGTDTQYF. The rearrangement joins TRBV9 to TRBJ2-3, with D uncertain. V shed 4 bases and J shed 3 bases, with 12 bases lying between them. Per the germline V gene, CDR1 is SGDLS and CDR2 is YYNGEE. This CDR3 is built from 14 residues.

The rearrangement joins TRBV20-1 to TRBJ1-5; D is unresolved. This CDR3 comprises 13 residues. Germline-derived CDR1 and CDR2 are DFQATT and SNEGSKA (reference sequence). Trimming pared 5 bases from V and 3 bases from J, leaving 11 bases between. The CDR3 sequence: CSAARQINQPQHF. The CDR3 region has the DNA TGCAGTGCTGCGCGGCAGATCAATCAGCCCCAGCATTTT.

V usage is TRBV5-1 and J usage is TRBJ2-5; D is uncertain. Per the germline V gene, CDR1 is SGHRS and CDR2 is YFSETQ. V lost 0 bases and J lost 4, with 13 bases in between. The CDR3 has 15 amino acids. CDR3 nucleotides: TGCGCCAGCAGCTTGGAAACGGGTGCTGGAGAGACCCAGTACTTC. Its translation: CASSLETGAGETQYF.

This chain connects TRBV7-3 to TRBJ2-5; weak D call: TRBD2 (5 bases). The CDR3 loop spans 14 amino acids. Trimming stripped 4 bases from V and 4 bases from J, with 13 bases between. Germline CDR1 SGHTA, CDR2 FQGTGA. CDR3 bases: TGTGCCAGCAGCTCCCTCCGGGCGGGAGAGACCCAGTACTTC. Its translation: CASSSLRAGETQYF.

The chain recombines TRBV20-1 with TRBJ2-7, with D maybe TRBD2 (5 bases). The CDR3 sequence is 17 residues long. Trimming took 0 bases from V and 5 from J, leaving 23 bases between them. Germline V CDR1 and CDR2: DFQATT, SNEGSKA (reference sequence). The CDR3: CSARDPGGLAPPNEQYF. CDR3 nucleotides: TGCAGTGCTAGAGATCCCGGCGGCCTAGCTCCCCCAAACGAGCAGTACTTC.

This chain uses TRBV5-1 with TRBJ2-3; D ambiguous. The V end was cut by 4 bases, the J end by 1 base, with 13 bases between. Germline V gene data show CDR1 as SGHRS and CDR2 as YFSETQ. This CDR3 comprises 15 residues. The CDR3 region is CASSPGWAGTDTQYF. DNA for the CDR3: TGCGCCAGCAGCCCCGGATGGGCGGGCACAGATACGCAGTATTTT. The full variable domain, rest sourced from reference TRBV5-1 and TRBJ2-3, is KAGVTQTPRYLIKTRGQQVTLSCSPISGHRSVSWYQQTPGQGLQFLFEYFSETQRNKGNFPGRFSGRQFSNSRSEMNVSTLELGDSALYLCASSPGWAGTDTQYFGPGTRLTVL.

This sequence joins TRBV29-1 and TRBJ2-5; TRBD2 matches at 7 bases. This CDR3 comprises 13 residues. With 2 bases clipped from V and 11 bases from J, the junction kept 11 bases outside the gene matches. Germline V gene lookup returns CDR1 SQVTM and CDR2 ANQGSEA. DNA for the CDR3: TGCAGCGTTGAACATACCAGCGGGAATGAGCAGTACTTC. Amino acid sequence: CSVEHTSGNEQYF.

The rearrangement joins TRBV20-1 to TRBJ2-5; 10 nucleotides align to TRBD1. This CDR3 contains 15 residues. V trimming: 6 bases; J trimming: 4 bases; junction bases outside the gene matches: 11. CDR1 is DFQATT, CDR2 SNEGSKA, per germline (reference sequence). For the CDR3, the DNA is TGCAGTGCCACCAGTCCCGGGACAGGGGTAGAGACCCAGTACTTC. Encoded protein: CSATSPGTGVETQYF.

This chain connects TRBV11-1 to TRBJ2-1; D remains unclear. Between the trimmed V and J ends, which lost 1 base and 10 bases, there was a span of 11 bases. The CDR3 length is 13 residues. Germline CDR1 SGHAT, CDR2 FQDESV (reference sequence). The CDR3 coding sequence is TGTGCCAGCAGCTTAGGCCGCCGGATCGAGCAGTTCTTC. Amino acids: CASSLGRRIEQFF.

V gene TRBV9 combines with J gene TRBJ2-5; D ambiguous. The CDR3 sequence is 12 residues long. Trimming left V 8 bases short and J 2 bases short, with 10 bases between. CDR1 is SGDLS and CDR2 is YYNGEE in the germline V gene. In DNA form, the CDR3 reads TGTGCCAGGAATAGGGTACAAGAGACCCAGTACTTC. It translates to CARNRVQETQYF.

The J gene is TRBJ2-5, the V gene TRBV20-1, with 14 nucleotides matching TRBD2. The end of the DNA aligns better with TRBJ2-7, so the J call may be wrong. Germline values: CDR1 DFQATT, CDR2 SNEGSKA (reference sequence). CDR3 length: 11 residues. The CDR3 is CRGTSGSEQYF. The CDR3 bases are TGCAGAGGGACTAGCGGGAGCGAGCAGTACTTC.

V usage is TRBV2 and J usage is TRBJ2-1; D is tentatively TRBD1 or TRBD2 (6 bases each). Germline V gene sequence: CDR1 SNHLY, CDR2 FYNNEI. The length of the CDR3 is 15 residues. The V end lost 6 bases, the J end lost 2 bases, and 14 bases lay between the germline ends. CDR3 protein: CASRNPGAAYNEQFF. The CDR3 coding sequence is TGTGCCAGCAGAAACCCGGGGGCAGCCTACAATGAGCAGTTCTTC.

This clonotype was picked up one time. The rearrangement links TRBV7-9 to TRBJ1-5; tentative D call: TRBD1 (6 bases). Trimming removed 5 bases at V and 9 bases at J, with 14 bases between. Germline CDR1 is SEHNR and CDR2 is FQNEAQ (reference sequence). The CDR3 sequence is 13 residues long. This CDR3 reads CASSVGGGWPQHF. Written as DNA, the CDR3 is TGTGCCAGCAGCGTTGGAGGGGGGTGGCCCCAGCATTTT.